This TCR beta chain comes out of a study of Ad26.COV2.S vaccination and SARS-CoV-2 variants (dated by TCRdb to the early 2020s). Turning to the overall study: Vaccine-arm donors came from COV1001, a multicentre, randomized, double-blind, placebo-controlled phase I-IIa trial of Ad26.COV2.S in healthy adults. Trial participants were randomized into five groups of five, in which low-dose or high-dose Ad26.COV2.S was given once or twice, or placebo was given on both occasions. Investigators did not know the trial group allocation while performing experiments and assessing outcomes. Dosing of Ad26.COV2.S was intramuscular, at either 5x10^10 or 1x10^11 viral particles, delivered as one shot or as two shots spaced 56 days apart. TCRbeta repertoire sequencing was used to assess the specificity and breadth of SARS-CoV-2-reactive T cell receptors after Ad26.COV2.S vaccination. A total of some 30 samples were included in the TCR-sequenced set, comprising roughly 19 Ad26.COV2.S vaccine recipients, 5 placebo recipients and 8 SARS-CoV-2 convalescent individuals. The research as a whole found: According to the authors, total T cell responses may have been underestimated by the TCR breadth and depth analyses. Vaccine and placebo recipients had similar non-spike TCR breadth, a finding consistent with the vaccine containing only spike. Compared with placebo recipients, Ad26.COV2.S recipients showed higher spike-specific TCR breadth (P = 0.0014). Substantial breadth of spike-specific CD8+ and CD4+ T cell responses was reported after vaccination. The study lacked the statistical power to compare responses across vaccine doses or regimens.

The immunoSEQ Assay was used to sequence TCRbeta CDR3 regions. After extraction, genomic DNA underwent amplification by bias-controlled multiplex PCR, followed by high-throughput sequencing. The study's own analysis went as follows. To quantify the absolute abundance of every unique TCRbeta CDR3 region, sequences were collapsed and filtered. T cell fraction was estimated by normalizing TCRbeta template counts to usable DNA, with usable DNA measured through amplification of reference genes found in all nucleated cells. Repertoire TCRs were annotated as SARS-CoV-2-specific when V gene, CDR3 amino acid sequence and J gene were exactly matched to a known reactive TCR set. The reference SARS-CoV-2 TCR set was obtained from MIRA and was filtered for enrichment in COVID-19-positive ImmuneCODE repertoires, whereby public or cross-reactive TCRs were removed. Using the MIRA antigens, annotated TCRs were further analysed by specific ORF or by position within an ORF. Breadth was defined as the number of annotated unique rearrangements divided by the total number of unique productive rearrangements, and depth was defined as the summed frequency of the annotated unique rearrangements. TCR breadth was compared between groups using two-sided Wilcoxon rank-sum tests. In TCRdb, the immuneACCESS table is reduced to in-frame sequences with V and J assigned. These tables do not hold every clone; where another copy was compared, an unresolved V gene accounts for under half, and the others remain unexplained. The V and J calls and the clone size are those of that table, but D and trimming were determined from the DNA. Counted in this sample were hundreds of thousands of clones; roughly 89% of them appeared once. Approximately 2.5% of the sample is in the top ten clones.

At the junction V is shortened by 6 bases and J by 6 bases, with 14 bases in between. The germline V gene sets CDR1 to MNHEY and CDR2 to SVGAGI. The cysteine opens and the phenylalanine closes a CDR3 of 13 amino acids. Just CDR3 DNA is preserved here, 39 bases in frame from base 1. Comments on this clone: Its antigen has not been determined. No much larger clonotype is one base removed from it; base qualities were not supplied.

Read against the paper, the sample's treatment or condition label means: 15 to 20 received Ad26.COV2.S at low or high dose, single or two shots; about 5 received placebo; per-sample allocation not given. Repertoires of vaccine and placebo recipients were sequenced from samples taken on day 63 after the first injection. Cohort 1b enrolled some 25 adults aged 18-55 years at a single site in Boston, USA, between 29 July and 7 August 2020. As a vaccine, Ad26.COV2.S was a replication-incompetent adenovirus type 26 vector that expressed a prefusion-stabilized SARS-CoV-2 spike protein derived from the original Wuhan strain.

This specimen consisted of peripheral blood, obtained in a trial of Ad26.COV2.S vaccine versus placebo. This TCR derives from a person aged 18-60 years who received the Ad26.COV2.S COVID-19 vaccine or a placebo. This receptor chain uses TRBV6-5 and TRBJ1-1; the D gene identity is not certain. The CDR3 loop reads CASSAYGVAEAFF. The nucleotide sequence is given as TGTGCCAGCAGCGCTTATGGGGTGGCTGAAGCTTTCTTT.